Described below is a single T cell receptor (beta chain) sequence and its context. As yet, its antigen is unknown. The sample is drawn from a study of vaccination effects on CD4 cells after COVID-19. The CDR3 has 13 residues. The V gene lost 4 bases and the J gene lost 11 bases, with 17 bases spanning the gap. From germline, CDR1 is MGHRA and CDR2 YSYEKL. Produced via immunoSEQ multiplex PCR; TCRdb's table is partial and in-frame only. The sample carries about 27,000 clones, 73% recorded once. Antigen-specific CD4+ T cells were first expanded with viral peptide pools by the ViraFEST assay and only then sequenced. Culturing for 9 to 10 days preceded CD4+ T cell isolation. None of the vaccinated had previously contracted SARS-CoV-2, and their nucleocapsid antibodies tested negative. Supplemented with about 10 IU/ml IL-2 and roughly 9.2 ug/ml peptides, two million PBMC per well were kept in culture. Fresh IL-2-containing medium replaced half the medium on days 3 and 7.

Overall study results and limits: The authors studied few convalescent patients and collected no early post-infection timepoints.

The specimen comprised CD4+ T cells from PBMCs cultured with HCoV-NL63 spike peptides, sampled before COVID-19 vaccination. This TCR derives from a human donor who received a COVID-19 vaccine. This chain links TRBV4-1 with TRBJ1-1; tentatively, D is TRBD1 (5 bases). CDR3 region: CASSPPRRGSAFF. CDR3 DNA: TGCGCCAGCAGCCCCCCCCGTCGGGGGTCGGCTTTCTTT.